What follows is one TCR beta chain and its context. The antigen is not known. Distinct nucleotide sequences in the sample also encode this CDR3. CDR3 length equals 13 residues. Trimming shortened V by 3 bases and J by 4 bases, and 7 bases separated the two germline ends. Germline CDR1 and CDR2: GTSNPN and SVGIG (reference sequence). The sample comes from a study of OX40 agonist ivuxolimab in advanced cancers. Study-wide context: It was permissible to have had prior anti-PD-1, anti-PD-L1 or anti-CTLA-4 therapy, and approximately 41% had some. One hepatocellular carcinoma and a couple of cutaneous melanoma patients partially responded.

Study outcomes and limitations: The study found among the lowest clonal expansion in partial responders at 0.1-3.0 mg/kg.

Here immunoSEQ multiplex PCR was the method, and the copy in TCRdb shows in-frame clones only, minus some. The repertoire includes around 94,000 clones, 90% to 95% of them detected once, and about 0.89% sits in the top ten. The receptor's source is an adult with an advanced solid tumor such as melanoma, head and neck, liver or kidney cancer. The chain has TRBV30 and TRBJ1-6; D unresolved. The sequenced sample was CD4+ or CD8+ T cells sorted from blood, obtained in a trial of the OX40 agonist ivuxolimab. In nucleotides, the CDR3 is TGTGCCTGGAGCCCGACATATAATTCACCCCTCCACTTT. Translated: CAWSPTYNSPLHF.